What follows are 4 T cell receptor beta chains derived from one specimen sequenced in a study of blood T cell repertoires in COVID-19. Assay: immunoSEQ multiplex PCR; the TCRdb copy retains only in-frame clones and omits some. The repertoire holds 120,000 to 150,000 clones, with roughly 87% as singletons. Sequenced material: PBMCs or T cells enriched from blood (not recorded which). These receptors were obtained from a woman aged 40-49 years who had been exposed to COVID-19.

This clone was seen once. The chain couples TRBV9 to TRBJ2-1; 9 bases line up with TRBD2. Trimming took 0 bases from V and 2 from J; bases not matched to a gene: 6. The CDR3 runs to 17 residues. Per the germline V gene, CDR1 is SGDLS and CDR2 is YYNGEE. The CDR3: CASSVEVSGSPYNEQFF. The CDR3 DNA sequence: TGTGCCAGCAGCGTAGAGGTTAGCGGGAGTCCCTACAATGAGCAGTTCTTC.

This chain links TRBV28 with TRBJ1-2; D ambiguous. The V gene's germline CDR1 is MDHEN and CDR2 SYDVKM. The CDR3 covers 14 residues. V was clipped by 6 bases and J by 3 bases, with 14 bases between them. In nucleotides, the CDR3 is TGTGCCAGCAGACCACCGGAGTACTACTATGGCTACACCTTC. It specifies CASRPPEYYYGYTF.

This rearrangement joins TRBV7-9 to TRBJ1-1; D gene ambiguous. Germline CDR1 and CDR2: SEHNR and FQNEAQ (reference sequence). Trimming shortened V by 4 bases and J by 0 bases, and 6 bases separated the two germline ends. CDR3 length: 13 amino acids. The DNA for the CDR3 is TGTGCCAGCAGCTACTCAATGAACACTGAAGCTTTCTTT. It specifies CASSYSMNTEAFF.

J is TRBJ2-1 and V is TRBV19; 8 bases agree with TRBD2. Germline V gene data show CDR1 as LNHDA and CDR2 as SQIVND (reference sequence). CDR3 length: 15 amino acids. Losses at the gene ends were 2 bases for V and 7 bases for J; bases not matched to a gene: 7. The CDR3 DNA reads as TGTGCCAGTAGTATAAGCGGGAGAGGGCGAAATGAGCAGTTCTTC. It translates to CASSISGRGRNEQFF.